These 5 T cell receptor beta chains were sequenced from one sample in a study of breast tumors, draining lymph nodes, adjacent tissues. TCRdb independently ran MiXCR on the multiplex PCR reads; one entry per CDR3 protein. The repertoire holds roughly 70,000 distinct CDR3 sequences, with less than 50% as singletons. Material for sequencing was breast tumor tissue. All receptors derive from a female donor with breast cancer. Some clones in this sample may be carry-over from other donors' samples.

By sample fraction, this clonotype is medium-sized. The chain uses TRBV2 and TRBJ2-7; 7 nucleotides agree with TRBD2. With 6 bases clipped from V and 3 bases from J, the junction kept 8 bases outside the gene matches. The CDR3 sequence is 14 residues long. CDR1 and CDR2 from the germline V gene are SNHLY and FYNNEI. This chain's CDR3 is CASSAGLVDYEQYF. In DNA form, the CDR3 reads TGTGCCAGCAGCGCAGGACTAGTTGACTACGAGCAGTACTTC.

Many counts were recorded for this clonotype. V is TRBV20-1 and J is TRBJ2-3, with D possibly called TRBD1 or TRBD2 (5 bases each). The V and J ends lost 5 bases and 0 bases respectively, with 12 bases between them. This CDR3 contains 14 residues. The V gene's germline CDR1 is DFQATT and CDR2 SNEGSKA (reference sequence). Written as DNA, the CDR3 is TGCAGTGCTCCCGGGGCTTCTAGCACAGATACGCAGTATTTT. Translated: CSAPGASSTDTQYF.

This clonotype came up many times. The genes are TRBV27 and TRBJ1-2; TRBD1 agrees at 7 bases. Germline lookup yields CDR1 MNHEY and CDR2 SMNVEV (reference sequence). V lost 6 bases, J lost 5 bases, and 9 bases stayed unmatched. The CDR3 consists of 14 residues. The CDR3 region is CASRVEGASYGYTF. In DNA form, the CDR3 reads TGTGCCAGCAGAGTGGAGGGGGCCTCTTATGGCTACACCTTC.

This clonotype has a single count. This may come from a read error, since a much larger clone is one base off. J is TRBJ2-2 and V is TRBV12-3 or TRBV12-4; TRBD1 matches at 7 bases. V shed 2 bases, J shed 5 bases, and the junction held 8 bases outside the gene matches. The CDR3 is 16 residues long. CDR3 sequence reads: CASSLLTGELTGELFF. For the CDR3, the DNA is TGTGCCAGCAGTTTACTCACAGGGGAACTGACCGGGGAGCTGTTTTTT.

Notes on this clonotype: The junction shows a germline mismatch at one end, possibly a read error. The chain joins TRBV6-6 to TRBJ1-1, with a weak D call TRBD1 (6 bases). CDR1 is MNHNY, CDR2 SVGAGI, per germline (reference sequence). The CDR3 sequence is 12 residues long. CDR3 sequence reads: CASSHRTAEAFF. CDR3 coding DNA: TGTGCCAGCAGTCACCGGACAGCTGAGGCTTTCTTT.